Each of the 8 T cell receptor beta chains below was sequenced from the same sample in a study of blood T cell repertoires in COVID-19 (dated by TCRdb to 2020 to 2021). Libraries were made using the immunoSEQ multiplex PCR assay. TCRdb limited this immuneACCESS table to in-frame rearrangements with V and J called. A share of clones is missing; checked studies link under half to unresolved V genes, and the rest is unexplained. The sample has fewer than 400,000 clones on record, 85% to 95% of them singletons. The ten largest make up roughly 3.9% of the sample. The sample consisted of PBMCs or T cells enriched from blood (not recorded which). The receptors stem from a woman in her twenties or thirties who had been exposed to COVID-19.

The chain carries TRBV5-1 and TRBJ2-5; 7 nucleotides align to TRBD2. Germline assignment: CDR1 SGHRS and CDR2 YFSETQ. The V gene end was trimmed by 3 bases and the J gene end by 4 bases; junction bases not matched to a gene: 3. This CDR3 region has 13 residues. CDR3: CASSYGLGETQYF. Here the CDR3 DNA reads TGCGCCAGCAGCTACGGACTAGGAGAGACCCAGTACTTC.

The chain recombines TRBV15 with TRBJ1-2; TRBD1 might be the D (6 bases). Germline V gene lookup returns CDR1 LNHNV and CDR2 YYDKDF (reference sequence). V lost 2 bases and J 3 bases, leaving 19 bases between the germline ends. The CDR3 is 17 residues long. The CDR3 DNA sequence: TGTGCCACCAGCAGAAACAGGGAAGGAACCCTAGACTATGGCTACACCTTC. The encoded protein is CATSRNREGTLDYGYTF.

The J gene is TRBJ1-1, the V gene TRBV5-4, with 9 bases fitting TRBD1. The germline gives CDR1 SGHNT, CDR2 YYREEE (reference sequence). Trimming at V came to 5 bases and at J to 3 bases, leaving 8 bases not matched to a gene. The CDR3 has 15 residues. CDR3 in amino acids: CASRLTGQGHTEAFF. CDR3 in DNA: TGTGCCAGCAGACTAACGGGACAGGGTCACACTGAAGCTTTCTTT.

Note on this clone: Other DNA sequences from this sample encode an identical CDR3 as well. This chain connects TRBV18 to TRBJ1-1, with 7 nucleotides matching TRBD1. Trimming took 2 bases from V and 0 from J; bases not matched to a gene: 0. Germline V gene data show CDR1 as KGHSH and CDR2 as LQKENI. The CDR3 contains 14 residues. CDR3 DNA: TGTGCCAGCTCACCAGGGACAGTGAACACTGAAGCTTTCTTT. Translated, it gives CASSPGTVNTEAFF. Complete variable domain (other parts from reference TRBV18 and TRBJ1-1): NAGVMQNPRHLVRRRGQEARLRCSPMKGHSHVYWYRQLPEEGLKFMVYLQKENIIDESGMPKERFSAEFPKEGPSILRIQQVVRGDSAAYFCASSPGTVNTEAFFGQGTRLTVV.

This chain connects TRBV7-9 to TRBJ2-3; the D gene is possibly TRBD1 (6 bases). The CDR3 is 16 amino acids. The V gene lost 3 bases and the J gene lost 0 bases, with 13 bases spanning the gap. Germline V CDR1 and CDR2: SEHNR, FQNEAQ (reference sequence). Here the CDR3 DNA reads TGTGCCAGCAGCTTCCGACAGGACGATAGCACAGATACGCAGTATTTT. Protein product: CASSFRQDDSTDTQYF. The variable domain in full, completed from reference TRBV7-9 and TRBJ2-3, reads DTGVSQNPRHKITKRGQNVTFRCDPISEHNRLYWYRQTLGQGPEFLTYFQNEAQLEKSRLLSDRFSAERPKGSFSTLEIQRTEQGDSAMYLCASSFRQDDSTDTQYFGPGTRLTVL.

CDR3 in amino acids: CASSIYRDPSGNTIYF. DNA for the CDR3: TGTGCCAGCAGCATTTACAGGGATCCCTCTGGAAACACCATATATTTT. The chain carries TRBV21-1 and TRBJ1-3; the listed D gene, TRBD1, was not tested against the DNA. TRBV21-1 is recorded as a pseudogene. The CDR3 loop spans 16 amino acids.

The rearrangement links TRBV6-1 to TRBJ2-7; D is ambiguous. The germline gives CDR1 MNHNS, CDR2 SASEGT. The CDR3 extends over 11 amino acids. V was pared by 1 base and J by 12 bases, with 10 bases between. The CDR3 coding sequence is TGTGCCAGCAGTGAAGAATCCCAGGCGTACTTC. Protein product: CASSEESQAYF.

CDR3 DNA sequence: TGTGCCAGCAGCTTTTCGGCAGGGGGCGCTTATGGCTACACCTTC. Amino acids: CASSFSAGGAYGYTF. The V gene is TRBV5-4, the J gene TRBJ1-2, with 8 bases aligning to TRBD1. The CDR3 has 15 amino acids. Losses at the gene ends were 2 bases for V and 5 bases for J; bases not matched to a gene: 8. Germline CDR1 is SGHNT and CDR2 is YYREEE (reference sequence).